This entry lists 4 T cell receptor beta chains sequenced from one sample in a study of cytomegalovirus exposure and HLA in healthy donors. Primers: 60 Vbeta forward and 13 Jbeta reverse. Produced via immunoSEQ multiplex PCR; TCRdb's table is partial and in-frame only. The table has roughly 150,000 clones, roughly 80% seen once. The specimen sequenced was PBMCs. The receptors originated from a young man in good health and CMV-seropositive.

The V call is TRBV7-3, the J call TRBJ2-2; 8 nucleotides agree with TRBD2. Germline V gene lookup returns CDR1 SGHTA and CDR2 FQGTGA. The CDR3 covers 16 residues. Trimming cost V 4 bases and J 5 bases; bases outside gene matches: 9. CDR3 sequence: CASSYDRREGTGELFF. For the CDR3, the DNA is TGTGCCAGCAGCTACGACAGACGGGAGGGAACCGGGGAGCTGTTTTTT. Variable domain in full (rest from reference TRBV7-3 and TRBJ2-2): GAGVSQTPSNKVTEKGKYVELRCDPISGHTALYWYRQSLGQGPEFLIYFQGTGAADDSGLPNDRFFAVRPEGSVSTLKIQRTERGDSAVYLCASSYDRREGTGELFFGEGSRLTVL.

The chain recombines TRBV30 with TRBJ2-7; D is unresolved. The CDR3 covers 11 residues. Germline CDR1 GTSNPN, CDR2 SVGIG (reference sequence). V was pared by 4 bases and J by 0 bases, with 4 bases between. The CDR3 loop is CAWTLSYEQYF. In DNA form, the CDR3 reads TGTGCCTGGACCCTCTCCTACGAGCAGTACTTC.

The chain carries TRBV29-1 and TRBJ2-7; D not resolved. The germline V and J ends were trimmed by 4 bases and 5 bases, with 9 bases remaining between them. The CDR3 loop spans 11 amino acids. In germline, CDR1 is SQVTM, CDR2 ANQGSEA. The CDR3 is CSVGADHEQYF. The CDR3 DNA is TGCAGCGTTGGGGCAGACCACGAGCAGTACTTC.

The rearrangement joins TRBV28 to TRBJ2-7; D is possibly TRBD2 (6 bases). Germline-derived CDR1 and CDR2 are MDHEN and SYDVKM. The CDR3 is made up of 14 amino acids. Trimming removed 7 bases at V and 4 bases at J, with 17 bases between. CDR3: CASNSGTSNYEQYF. CDR3 nucleotides: TGTGCCAGCAATTCCGGGACTTCAAATTACGAGCAGTACTTC.